This TCR beta chain was recorded in a study of CD8 T cells in ankylosing spondylitis (dated by TCRdb to 2016 to 2017). With regard to the full study: To find TCR variants linked to disease, the study profiled T cell receptor beta repertoires in ankylosing spondylitis patients and healthy donors. The whole study cohort included roughly 110 healthy donors and under 30 ankylosing spondylitis patients. Samples of peripheral blood were taken, and for ankylosing spondylitis patients, synovial fluid was collected as well.

A few counts support this clonotype. It lacks a known antigen. No base quality information exists; no much larger clone differs at one position. What the authors observed across the whole study: Some motif variants had previously been reported in the synovial fluid and blood of reactive arthritis patients, which suggests shared mechanisms of disease initiation. A TCR beta motif of 7 or 8 highly homologous amino acid variants appeared characteristic of blood from ankylosing spondylitis patients. The disease-linked clones were reported to be significantly enriched in matched synovial fluid samples from ankylosing spondylitis patients. A CD8+ phenotype was shown by the disease-linked clones, which were found at relatively low frequencies in peripheral blood.

The germline ends are 10 bases apart after V is trimmed by 4 bases and J by 0 bases. The CDR3 goes from the cysteine to the phenylalanine over 15 residues. This entry keeps only the CDR3 DNA: 45 bases, framed from base 1. The germline V gene specifies MDHEN as CDR1 and SYDVKM as CDR2. Sequenced using an Illumina MiSeq. TCR beta libraries were prepared by quantitative 5'-RACE with molecular barcodes. The authors processed their data as follows. A new computational method, built on a probabilistic model of VDJ rearrangement, was used to identify disease-linked TCR variants. TCRdb's own reprocessing of the public reads used fastp at Q25 and MiXCR and kept productive beta chains. Each entry is one CDR3 protein sequence, shown with its most common DNA and genes. These V and J calls derive from TCRdb rather than the authors' analysis. The sample table records approximately 30,000 distinct CDR3 sequences; 7.9% of these occur just once. The biggest ten clones account for 25% to 30% of the sample.

Specimen: blood. The sequence links TRBV28 to TRBJ1-5; no D segment can be confidently identified. The sequence derives from a male donor with ankylosing spondylitis or in good health (not recorded which). Here the CDR3 is given as CASSYPQYSNQPQHF. Read as DNA, the sequence is TGTGCCAGCAGTTATCCTCAGTATAGCAATCAGCCCCAGCATTTT.